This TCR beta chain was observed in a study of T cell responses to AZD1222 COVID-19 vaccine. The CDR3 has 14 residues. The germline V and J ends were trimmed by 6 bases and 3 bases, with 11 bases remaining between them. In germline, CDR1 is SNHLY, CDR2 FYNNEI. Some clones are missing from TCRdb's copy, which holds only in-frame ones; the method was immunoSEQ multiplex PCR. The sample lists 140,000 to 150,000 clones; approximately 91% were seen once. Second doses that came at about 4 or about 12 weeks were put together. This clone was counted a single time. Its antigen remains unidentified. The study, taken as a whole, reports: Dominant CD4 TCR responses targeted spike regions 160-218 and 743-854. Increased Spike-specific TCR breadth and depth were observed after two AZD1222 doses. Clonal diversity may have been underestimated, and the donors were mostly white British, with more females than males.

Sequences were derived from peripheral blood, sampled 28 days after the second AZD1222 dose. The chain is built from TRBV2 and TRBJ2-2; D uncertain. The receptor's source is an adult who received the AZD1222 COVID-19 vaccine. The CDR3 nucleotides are TGTGCCAGCAGACAGCTTACGGACACCGGGGAGCTGTTTTTT. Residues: CASRQLTDTGELFF.